A selection of T cell receptor beta chains follows, all from one sample in a study of blood T cell repertoires in COVID-19. Libraries were prepared by immunoSEQ multiplex PCR; TCRdb keeps only in-frame clonotypes and omits some of them. Here the sample spans around 20,000 clones, nearly 75% being singletons. Material: peripheral blood. The receptors originated from a human donor in a cohort sampled during active or convalescent COVID-19. CDR3s include the opening cysteine and the closing phenylalanine or tryptophan. The D gene is left open where the match is weak. Clone size is stated in some rows and not others, as once, few, many or a class when expanded.

abundance: NA; j_gene: TRBJ2-5; v_gene: TRBV3-1/TRBV3-2; d_gene: NA; CDR3nt: TGTGCCAGCAAATCTTACCAAGAGACCCAGTACTTC; CDR3aa: CASKSYQETQYF
abundance: medium-sized; j_gene: TRBJ2-5; v_gene: TRBV7-7; d_gene: TRBD2; CDR3nt: TGTGCTAGCAGCTCCACTAGCGGGGGCCACCAAGAGACCCAGTACTTC; CDR3aa: CASSSTSGGHQETQYF
abundance: NA; j_gene: TRBJ2-1; v_gene: TRBV4-1; d_gene: TRBD2; CDR3nt: TGCGCCAGCAGCCAAGTAGGAGCGGGGGCCAGGAATGAGCAGTTCTTC; CDR3aa: CASSQVGAGARNEQFF
abundance: NA; j_gene: TRBJ1-4; v_gene: TRBV28; d_gene: TRBD1; CDR3nt: TGTGCCAGCAGCCAGACGGGACAGGGAATAGAAAAACTGTTTTTT; CDR3aa: CASSQTGQGIEKLFF
abundance: few; j_gene: TRBJ2-7; v_gene: TRBV11-2; d_gene: NA; CDR3nt: TGTGCCAGCAGCCAACATCCCCCCTACGAGCAGTACTTC; CDR3aa: CASSQHPPYEQYF
abundance: few; j_gene: TRBJ2-5; v_gene: TRBV7-2; d_gene: TRBD2; CDR3nt: TGTGCCAGCAGCTCTACTAGCGGGAGTGGGACCCAGTACTTC; CDR3aa: CASSSTSGSGTQYF
abundance: NA; j_gene: TRBJ2-1; v_gene: TRBV2; d_gene: NA; CDR3nt: TGTGCCAGCAGCATTGGGGAGCGGGTCCCAGAAGGTCCCCACTCCTACAATGAGCAGTTCTTC; CDR3aa: CASSIGERVPEGPHSYNEQFF
abundance: NA; j_gene: TRBJ2-7; v_gene: TRBV29-1; d_gene: NA; CDR3nt: TGCAGCGTTGGGGGCTCGACCTACGAGCAGTACTTC; CDR3aa: CSVGGSTYEQYF
abundance: NA; j_gene: TRBJ1-4; v_gene: TRBV12-2; d_gene: NA; CDR3nt: TGTGCAAGTCGCTACCGCGGTAACGAAAAACTGTTTTTT; CDR3aa: CASRYRGNEKLFF
abundance: NA; j_gene: TRBJ2-5; v_gene: TRBV3-1/TRBV3-2; d_gene: NA; CDR3nt: TGTGCCAGCAGCCGATGGGAGGCCCAGTACTTC; CDR3aa: CASSRWEAQYF
abundance: NA; j_gene: TRBJ1-4; v_gene: TRBV14; d_gene: NA; CDR3nt: TGTGCCAGCAGCCAAGCAGGGACAACTAATGAAAAACTGTTTTTT; CDR3aa: CASSQAGTTNEKLFF
abundance: NA; j_gene: TRBJ2-5; v_gene: TRBV27; d_gene: TRBD1; CDR3nt: TGTGCCAGCAGTGCGACAGGGCGGTACCAAGAGACCCAGTACTTC; CDR3aa: CASSATGRYQETQYF
abundance: NA; j_gene: TRBJ1-2; v_gene: TRBV24-1; d_gene: NA; CDR3nt: TGTGCCACCAGTGACCCCCAGGCTCCCGGCTATGGCTACACCTTC; CDR3aa: CATSDPQAPGYGYTF
abundance: NA; j_gene: TRBJ2-1; v_gene: TRBV10-3; d_gene: TRBD2; CDR3nt: TGTGCCATCAGTTTGGGCGGGAGCGGTCACGATGAGCAGTTCTTC; CDR3aa: CAISLGGSGHDEQFF
abundance: NA; j_gene: TRBJ2-3; v_gene: TRBV28; d_gene: TRBD2; CDR3nt: TGTGCCAGCAGTAGTCCGGGACTAGGATACACAGATACGCAGTATTTT; CDR3aa: CASSSPGLGYTDTQYF
abundance: NA; j_gene: TRBJ2-2; v_gene: TRBV5-1; d_gene: TRBD2; CDR3nt: TGCGCCAGCAGCTCCGGGAGGGACACCGGGGAGCTGTTTTTT; CDR3aa: CASSSGRDTGELFF
abundance: NA; j_gene: TRBJ2-5; v_gene: TRBV27; d_gene: NA; CDR3nt: TGTGCCAGCAGTTCGCCAGGGGTCCGCGGGGGGACCCAGTACTTC; CDR3aa: CASSSPGVRGGTQYF
abundance: once; j_gene: TRBJ1-1; v_gene: TRBV2; d_gene: NA; CDR3nt: TGTGCCAGCGGGGATTATGAGCCCGGGGAGGGCTTGGACGTGGAAGCTTTCTTT; CDR3aa: CASGDYEPGEGLDVEAFF
abundance: NA; j_gene: TRBJ1-3; v_gene: TRBV3-1/TRBV3-2; d_gene: NA; CDR3nt: TGTGCCAGCAGCCAGCGGGGGACTGGAAACACCATATATTTT; CDR3aa: CASSQRGTGNTIYF
abundance: NA; j_gene: TRBJ1-5; v_gene: TRBV4-1; d_gene: TRBD1; CDR3nt: TGCGCCAGTGGCAGGGGGATTGGCAATCAGCCCCAGCATTTT; CDR3aa: CASGRGIGNQPQHF
abundance: NA; j_gene: TRBJ2-2; v_gene: TRBV7-3; d_gene: NA; CDR3nt: TGTGCCAGCAGCCCGACAGGCACCATCACCGGGGAGCTGTTTTTT; CDR3aa: CASSPTGTITGELFF
abundance: once; j_gene: TRBJ1-5; v_gene: TRBV28; d_gene: TRBD1; CDR3nt: TGTGCCAGCAGTTTACAGGGGGCGAGGTCCCAGCCCCAGCATTTT; CDR3aa: CASSLQGARSQPQHF
abundance: NA; j_gene: TRBJ2-5; v_gene: TRBV5-1; d_gene: TRBD1; CDR3nt: TGCGCCAGCAGCTTGGGACAGGGGGCTTGGGAGACCCAGTACTTC; CDR3aa: CASSLGQGAWETQYF
abundance: NA; j_gene: TRBJ1-1; v_gene: TRBV5-1; d_gene: TRBD1; CDR3nt: TGCGCCAGCAGCCCCGACAGGGGCCCGGGGAACACTGAAGCTTTCTTT; CDR3aa: CASSPDRGPGNTEAFF
abundance: NA; j_gene: TRBJ2-5; v_gene: TRBV12-3/TRBV12-4; d_gene: NA; CDR3nt: TGTGCCAGCAGTTTACCTGGGGCTGAGACCCAGTACTTC; CDR3aa: CASSLPGAETQYF
abundance: NA; j_gene: TRBJ2-2; v_gene: TRBV5-1; d_gene: TRBD1; CDR3nt: TGCGCCAGCAGCTTCGAGACAGGGAGTCCTAACACCGGGGAGCTGTTTTTT; CDR3aa: CASSFETGSPNTGELFF
abundance: NA; j_gene: TRBJ2-7; v_gene: TRBV5-1; d_gene: NA; CDR3nt: TGCGCCAGCAGCTTCGGCGACTCAATTTCCTACGAGCAGTACTTC; CDR3aa: CASSFGDSISYEQYF
abundance: NA; j_gene: TRBJ1-1; v_gene: TRBV7-9; d_gene: TRBD1; CDR3nt: TGTGCCAGCAGCTCAACGACAGGGATGATCACTGAAGCTTTCTTT; CDR3aa: CASSSTTGMITEAFF
abundance: NA; j_gene: TRBJ1-1; v_gene: TRBV5-1; d_gene: TRBD1; CDR3nt: TGCGCCAGCAGCACAGGGGGGAACACTGAAGCTTTCTTT; CDR3aa: CASSTGGNTEAFF
abundance: NA; j_gene: TRBJ2-7; v_gene: TRBV7-6; d_gene: NA; CDR3nt: TGTGCCAGCAGCTTTGCAGGGCACGAGCAGTACTTC; CDR3aa: CASSFAGHEQYF
abundance: few; j_gene: TRBJ1-5; v_gene: TRBV27; d_gene: NA; CDR3nt: TGTGCCAGCAGGATACAGGGAAGCAATCAGCCCCAGCATTTT; CDR3aa: CASRIQGSNQPQHF
abundance: NA; j_gene: TRBJ2-1; v_gene: TRBV30; d_gene: TRBD2; CDR3nt: TGTGCCTGGACCCGGCCGGGGGGTAGAAGGGATGAGCAGTTCTTC; CDR3aa: CAWTRPGGRRDEQFF
abundance: NA; j_gene: TRBJ2-3; v_gene: TRBV6-5; d_gene: NA; CDR3nt: TGTGCCAGCAGTCCTCGGGCGGGGACGGTAGATACGCAGTATTTT; CDR3aa: CASSPRAGTVDTQYF
abundance: NA; j_gene: TRBJ2-1; v_gene: TRBV10-3; d_gene: NA; CDR3nt: TGTGCCATCAGTGAACAGAACCTCCTGCGCAATGAGCAGTTCTTC; CDR3aa: CAISEQNLLRNEQFF
abundance: NA; j_gene: TRBJ1-2; v_gene: TRBV30; d_gene: NA; CDR3nt: TGTGCCTGGCCGAGGGACTCTAACTATGGCTACACCTTC; CDR3aa: CAWPRDSNYGYTF
abundance: few; j_gene: TRBJ2-1; v_gene: TRBV18; d_gene: NA; CDR3nt: TGTGCCAGCTCACGGACAGATGAGCAGTTCTTC; CDR3aa: CASSRTDEQFF
abundance: NA; j_gene: TRBJ2-2; v_gene: TRBV23-1; d_gene: NA; CDR3nt: TGCGCCAGGCCTTGGCACCTTCCCACCGGGGAGCTGTTTTTT; CDR3aa: CARPWHLPTGELFF
abundance: NA; j_gene: TRBJ1-6; v_gene: TRBV30; d_gene: TRBD1; CDR3nt: TGTGCCTGGAGGATGGCAGGGGGCTCTTCACCCCTCCACTTT; CDR3aa: CAWRMAGGSSPLHF
abundance: NA; j_gene: TRBJ1-6; v_gene: TRBV4-2; d_gene: NA; CDR3nt: TGTGCCAGCAGCCAAGAACCACAGGCTAATAATTCACCCCTCCACTTT; CDR3aa: CASSQEPQANNSPLHF
abundance: NA; j_gene: TRBJ2-1; v_gene: TRBV5-4; d_gene: NA; CDR3nt: TGTGCCAGCAGCCGTGACTATCCCTACCGCAATGAGCAGTTCTTC; CDR3aa: CASSRDYPYRNEQFF
abundance: NA; j_gene: TRBJ2-5; v_gene: TRBV6-2/TRBV6-3; d_gene: TRBD2; CDR3nt: TGTGCCAGCAGTTTCGGGACTAGCGGGCCACGAATGATCCAAGAGACCCAGTACTTC; CDR3aa: CASSFGTSGPRMIQETQYF
abundance: NA; j_gene: TRBJ2-5; v_gene: TRBV11-2; d_gene: NA; CDR3nt: TGTGCCAGCAGCCCCTCGGGCGGGCCAAGTGCGGAGACCCAGTACTTC; CDR3aa: CASSPSGGPSAETQYF
abundance: few; j_gene: TRBJ1-5; v_gene: TRBV7-6; d_gene: TRBD1; CDR3nt: TGTGCCAGCAGCCCCGGGACAGGGGGCAGTCAGCCCCAGCATTTT; CDR3aa: CASSPGTGGSQPQHF
abundance: NA; j_gene: TRBJ2-7; v_gene: TRBV9; d_gene: TRBD1; CDR3nt: TGTGCCAGCAGCGGAGGGACAGCAGATTACGAGCAGTACTTC; CDR3aa: CASSGGTADYEQYF
abundance: NA; j_gene: TRBJ1-1; v_gene: TRBV6-6; d_gene: NA; CDR3nt: TGTGCCAGCAGCAGTACAACAGGGTCAAACACTGAAGCTTTCTTT; CDR3aa: CASSSTTGSNTEAFF
abundance: once; j_gene: TRBJ2-1; v_gene: TRBV4-1; d_gene: TRBD2; CDR3nt: TGCGCCAGCAGCCAAGTCCGCGCGGGAGGGTACAATGAGCAGTTCTTC; CDR3aa: CASSQVRAGGYNEQFF
abundance: NA; j_gene: TRBJ2-7; v_gene: TRBV19; d_gene: TRBD2; CDR3nt: TGTGCCAGTAGTATAGGACTAGCGGGACCCCACGAGCAGTACTTC; CDR3aa: CASSIGLAGPHEQYF
abundance: few; j_gene: TRBJ2-5; v_gene: TRBV5-6; d_gene: TRBD2; CDR3nt: TGTGCCAGCAGCTCGACTAGCACGAAAGAGACCCAGTACTTC; CDR3aa: CASSSTSTKETQYF
abundance: NA; j_gene: TRBJ2-5; v_gene: TRBV20-1; d_gene: NA; CDR3nt: TGCAGTGCTCGCTCCGAGAAGACCCAGTACTTC; CDR3aa: CSARSEKTQYF
abundance: NA; j_gene: TRBJ1-1; v_gene: TRBV5-1; d_gene: NA; CDR3nt: TGCGCCAGCAGCACAGGGTACACTGAAGCTTTCTTT; CDR3aa: CASSTGYTEAFF
abundance: NA; j_gene: TRBJ1-1; v_gene: TRBV27; d_gene: NA; CDR3nt: TGTGCCAGCAGTTGGGGCGGGGGGATGAACACTGAAGCTTTCTTT; CDR3aa: CASSWGGGMNTEAFF
abundance: NA; j_gene: TRBJ2-5; v_gene: TRBV4-1; d_gene: NA; CDR3nt: TGCGCCAGCAGCGAAGGGAGTTGGGAGACCCAGTACTTC; CDR3aa: CASSEGSWETQYF
abundance: many; j_gene: TRBJ2-7; v_gene: TRBV7-9; d_gene: NA; CDR3nt: TGTGCCAGCAGCTTAGTCGGGACTGTAATCGAGCAGTACTTC; CDR3aa: CASSLVGTVIEQYF
abundance: NA; j_gene: TRBJ1-2; v_gene: TRBV5-4; d_gene: TRBD1; CDR3nt: TGTGCCAGCAGCCCCGGGACAGGGGTCCAATATGGCTACACCTTC; CDR3aa: CASSPGTGVQYGYTF
abundance: NA; j_gene: TRBJ1-1; v_gene: TRBV15; d_gene: TRBD1; CDR3nt: TGTGCCACCAGTACTTGGACAGGCACTGAAGCTTTCTTT; CDR3aa: CATSTWTGTEAFF
abundance: NA; j_gene: TRBJ1-4; v_gene: TRBV18; d_gene: TRBD1; CDR3nt: TGTGCCAGCTCAAGAAACAGGGGTTCCACTAATGAAAAACTGTTTTTT; CDR3aa: CASSRNRGSTNEKLFF
abundance: NA; j_gene: TRBJ1-2; v_gene: TRBV6-5; d_gene: TRBD1; CDR3nt: TGTGCCAGCAGTCCGGACAGGTTCTATGGCTACACCTTC; CDR3aa: CASSPDRFYGYTF
abundance: NA; j_gene: TRBJ2-1; v_gene: TRBV6-4; d_gene: NA; CDR3nt: TGTGCCAGCAGTGACTCGAAGGGGTGGACACGGCCCAATGAGCAGTTCTTC; CDR3aa: CASSDSKGWTRPNEQFF
abundance: NA; j_gene: TRBJ1-6; v_gene: TRBV27; d_gene: TRBD1; CDR3nt: TGTGCCAGCAGTTTCCGGGCGACAGGGGGACATAATTCACCCCTCCACTTT; CDR3aa: CASSFRATGGHNSPLHF